This T cell receptor (beta chain) was identified in a study of Ad26.COV2.S vaccination and SARS-CoV-2 variants. Regarding treatment: about 20 received Ad26.COV2.S at low or high dose, single or two shots; several received placebo; per-sample allocation not given. At day 63 after the first vaccine or placebo injection, samples were drawn. Assay used: immunoSEQ multiplex PCR; TCRdb lists only in-frame clones, some missing. The sample holds about 320,000 clones; 85% are singletons and the top ten take about 2.1%. The origin of this receptor is a person aged 18-60 years who received the Ad26.COV2.S COVID-19 vaccine or a placebo. The source was peripheral blood, collected in a trial of Ad26.COV2.S vaccine versus placebo.

The CDR3 sequence: CASSRGQGAATGELFF. The DNA of the CDR3 is TGCGCCAGCAGCAGGGGACAGGGGGCTGCCACCGGGGAGCTGTTTTTT. The chain recombines TRBV5-1 with TRBJ2-2; 12 nucleotides agree with TRBD1. CDR3 length: 16 amino acids. The J segment lost 4 bases and the V segment lost 4 bases, leaving 5 bases of the junction unmatched. Germline CDR1 and CDR2: SGHRS and YFSETQ.